The source of this T cell receptor beta chain is a study of cytomegalovirus exposure and HLA in healthy donors. Concerning this clone itself: The antigen remains unidentified.

V was cut by 1 base and J by 4 bases, with 6 bases left in between. CDR1 SGHTA and CDR2 FQGNSA come from the germline V gene. CDR3 length: 13 residues. Notes on the study in general: The authors listed approximately 160 TCR beta chains as cytomegalovirus-associated.

A multiplex PCR was run with 60 Vbeta primers and 13 Jbeta primers. TCRdb's table, derived via immunoSEQ multiplex PCR, lists solely in-frame clones and lacks some. The sample table sets out around 140,000 clones. The source is a woman younger than 35 in good health and CMV-seronegative. Sequencing used PBMCs. The V and J genes are TRBV7-2 and TRBJ2-3, with D unclear. Here the CDR3 DNA reads TGTGCCAGCAGCTTAGTAGCCCCAGATACGCAGTATTTT. This encodes CASSLVAPDTQYF.